A single sample gave rise to the 18 T cell receptor beta chains below, sequenced in a study of regulatory T cells in long-lasting Graves disease. The time point: newly diagnosed GD, antithyroid drugs for less than 3 months. Extracted RNA from PBMCs served as the source of the TCR library. Arm-PCR of CDR3 regions with iRepertoire HTBI primers generated TCR beta libraries. One entry per CDR3 protein results from TCRdb running MiXCR on the multiplex PCR reads. The data show 540,000 or so distinct CDR3 sequences, with 13% seen just once and roughly a tenth held by the top ten. Separately, the same data were catalogued under a study of T cells in Graves' hyperthyroidism and ophthalmopathy.

The material sequenced was peripheral blood mononuclear cells (PBMCs), taken at new diagnosis, from a patient treated with antithyroid drugs. The receptors were sampled from a man aged 30 to 45 with Graves disease.

This clonotype was detected many times. V and J are TRBV5-1 and TRBJ2-7; D is possibly TRBD2 (6 bases). Trimming left V 3 bases short and J 7 bases short, with 14 bases between. This CDR3 is built from 13 residues. The germline V gene encodes CDR1 SGHRS and CDR2 YFSETQ. CDR3 sequence reads: CASSWDLSGEQYF. CDR3 DNA sequence: TGCGCCAGCAGCTGGGACTTGTCAGGGGAGCAGTACTTC.

The gene calls are TRBV5-5 and TRBJ1-3; D unclear. CDR1 is SGHKS and CDR2 is YYEKEE in the germline V gene (reference sequence). This CDR3 spans 15 amino acids. The V end was cut by 3 bases, the J end by 0 bases, with 10 bases between. For the CDR3, the DNA is TGTGCCAGCAGCTGGAGCGTCCACTCTGGAAACACCATATATTTT. Its translation is CASSWSVHSGNTIYF.

At least ten counts were recorded for this clonotype. The chain uses TRBV12-3 or TRBV12-4 and TRBJ2-7; the D gene is possibly TRBD1 (5 bases). Trimming took 5 bases from V and 7 from J, leaving 12 bases between them. This CDR3 has 12 amino acids. The CDR3, as DNA: TGTGCCAGCAGTCCGACCGACAGAGAGCAGTACTTC. As protein: CASSPTDREQYF.

The V gene is TRBV4-1, the J gene TRBJ1-1; no reliable D call. The germline gives CDR1 MGHRA, CDR2 YSYEKL. Trimming removed 2 bases from V and 1 base from J, with 14 bases in between. This CDR3 has 16 amino acids. CDR3 region: CASSQNPVGKNTEAFF. CDR3 sequence (DNA): TGCGCCAGCAGCCAAAACCCGGTGGGAAAGAACACTGAAGCTTTCTTT.

This clonotype was counted many times. The J gene is TRBJ2-7, the V gene TRBV5-1, with a possible D match to TRBD1 (5 bases). The germline gives CDR1 SGHRS, CDR2 YFSETQ. Trimming stripped 2 bases from V and 2 bases from J, with 11 bases between. The CDR3 runs to 14 residues. CDR3 DNA: TGCGCCAGCAGCTTACAGGTTTCAACCTACGAGCAGTACTTC. Translated, it gives CASSLQVSTYEQYF. Together with reference TRBV5-1 and TRBJ2-7, the CDR3 gives the full variable domain: KAGVTQTPRYLIKTRGQQVTLSCSPISGHRSVSWYQQTPGQGLQFLFEYFSETQRNKGNFPGRFSGRQFSNSRSEMNVSTLELGDSALYLCASSLQVSTYEQYFGPGTRLTVT.

This clonotype was observed many times. V and J are TRBV12-3 or TRBV12-4 and TRBJ2-2; TRBD2 matches at 7 bases. This CDR3 region has 12 residues. V was clipped by 7 bases and J by 5 bases; unmatched bases: 1. The CDR3 region is CASMGGTGELFF. The CDR3, as DNA: TGTGCCAGCATGGGGGGGACCGGGGAGCTGTTTTTT.

This clonotype showed up many times. This chain joins TRBV12-3 or TRBV12-4 and TRBJ1-2; D gene ambiguous. The V gene lost 3 bases and the J gene lost 13 bases, with 15 bases spanning the gap. This CDR3 region has 12 residues. CDR3 sequence reads: CASSFDRWALTF. The CDR3 DNA sequence: TGTGCCAGCAGTTTCGACCGTTGGGCCCTCACCTTC.

This clonotype was detected a few times. The chain joins TRBV10-3 to TRBJ2-3; D remains unclear. Germline V gene lookup returns CDR1 ENHRY and CDR2 SYGVKD. The CDR3 contains 15 residues. Trimming removed 3 bases from V and 2 bases from J, with 12 bases in between. The CDR3 region has the DNA TGTGCCATCAGTGACGACTTTCTATCCACAGATACGCAGTATTTT. As protein: CAISDDFLSTDTQYF.

For this clonotype: Being one base from a much bigger clone, this may be a read error. This chain connects TRBV6-6 to TRBJ2-3; D not resolved. The end of the DNA is better explained by TRBJ1-5, so the J call may be wrong. The CDR3 extends over 14 amino acids. The germline gives CDR1 MNHNY, CDR2 SVGAGI (reference sequence). This CDR3 reads CASSYLADPATQHF. The CDR3 nucleotides read TGTGCCAGCAGTTACTTGGCGGACCCAGCTACGCAGCATTTT.

As concerns this clonotype: A much larger clone sits a single nucleotide away, making a read error possible. The chain has TRBV7-2 and TRBJ2-4; tentative D call: TRBD1 (6 bases). The length of the CDR3 is 17 residues. CDR1 and CDR2 from the germline V gene are SGHTA and FQGNSA. The CDR3 protein is CASSLGVPVGGKSIQYF. CDR3 sequence (DNA): TGTGCCAGCAGCTTAGGGGTGCCTGTTGGGGGCAAAAGCATTCAGTACTTC.

This clonotype was seen many times. The chain uses TRBV20-1 and TRBJ2-1; 13 bases fit TRBD2. From germline, CDR1 is DFQATT and CDR2 SNEGSKA (reference sequence). V lost 3 bases and J lost 6; bases outside the gene matches: 2. The CDR3 covers 14 residues. The CDR3 DNA follows: TGCAGTGCTAGGGGGACTAGCGGGATCAATGAGCAGTTCTTC. Its protein is CSARGTSGINEQFF.

Ten or more counts support this clonotype. The J gene is TRBJ2-7, the V gene TRBV30; weak D call: TRBD2 (7 bases). CDR3 size: 13 residues. Trimming left V 5 bases short and J 5 bases short, with 16 bases between. The germline gives CDR1 GTSNPN, CDR2 SVGIG (reference sequence). Written as DNA, the CDR3 is TGTGCCTGGGCCAGAGGGGGGGCCAACGAGCAGTACTTC. The encoded protein is CAWARGGANEQYF.

This clonotype was counted a few times. A much larger clone lies a single base off, so this may be a read error. This chain connects TRBV29-1 to TRBJ2-1, with a tentative D call TRBD2 (5 bases). Germline CDR1 is SQVTM and CDR2 is ANQGSEA. This CDR3 comprises 13 residues. CDR3 DNA sequence: TGCAACGCCGAGGGCGGCCCCCGCAATGAGCAGTTCTTC. Protein: CNAEGGPRNEQFF.

This clonotype was seen ten or more times. The chain uses TRBV6-1 and TRBJ2-7; D not certain. This CDR3 spans 14 amino acids. V was clipped by 6 bases and J by 4 bases, with 16 bases between them. The germline gives CDR1 MNHNS, CDR2 SASEGT. CDR3 coding DNA: TGTGCCAGCAGAGAGTCCGGTGGTGGGTACGAGCAGTACTTC. Amino acids: CASRESGGGYEQYF.

This clonotype came up many times. The rearrangement joins TRBV20-1 to TRBJ2-1; 9 nucleotides line up with TRBD2. Trimming took 7 bases from V and 9 from J; bases not matched to a gene: 10. Germline loops: CDR1 DFQATT, CDR2 SNEGSKA (reference sequence). The CDR3 runs 13 residues. CDR3 DNA: TGCAGTGTCCCCCGGGGCGGGAGGGGTGAGCAGTTCTTC. It specifies CSVPRGGRGEQFF.

This clonotype came up many times. The chain has TRBV7-8 and TRBJ2-7; the D call may be TRBD1 or TRBD2 (6 bases each). Germline CDR1 reads SGHVS; CDR2 reads FQNEAQ. The CDR3 runs 19 residues. V dropped 1 base and J dropped 3 bases, with 25 bases sitting between them. CDR3 sequence reads: CASSLDHRVMVAAIYEQYF. The CDR3 bases are TGTGCCAGCAGCTTAGATCACAGGGTCATGGTAGCGGCCATCTACGAGCAGTACTTC.

The J gene is TRBJ1-2, the V gene TRBV20-1; tentatively, D is TRBD1 (6 bases). CDR1 DFQATT and CDR2 SNEGSKA come from the germline V gene (reference sequence). V gave up 3 bases and J gave up 0 bases, with 8 bases separating them. The CDR3 consists of 13 residues. The chain's CDR3 is CSASQGTNYGYTF. The CDR3 DNA reads TGCAGTGCTAGTCAGGGGACTAACTATGGCTACACCTTC.

The chain couples TRBV5-1 to TRBJ2-1; 7 bases fit TRBD2. Germline CDR1 and CDR2: SGHRS and YFSETQ. There are 22 residues in the CDR3. J lost 2 bases, V lost 4 bases, and 27 bases had no gene match. CDR3 nucleotides: TGCGCCAGCAGCCCTGGAGCGGGGTGGGACCAGGCGAGGAGATCCACCTACAATGAGCAGTTCTTC. Amino acid sequence: CASSPGAGWDQARRSTYNEQFF.